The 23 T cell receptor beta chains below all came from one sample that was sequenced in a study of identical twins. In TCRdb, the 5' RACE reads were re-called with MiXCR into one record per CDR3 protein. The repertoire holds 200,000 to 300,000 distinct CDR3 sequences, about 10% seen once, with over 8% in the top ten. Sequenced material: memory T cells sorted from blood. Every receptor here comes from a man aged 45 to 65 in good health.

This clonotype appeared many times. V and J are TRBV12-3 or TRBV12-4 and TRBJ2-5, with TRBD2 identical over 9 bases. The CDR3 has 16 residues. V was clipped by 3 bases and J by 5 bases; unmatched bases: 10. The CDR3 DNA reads TGTGCCAGCAGTTTCATGAATCTAGCGGGATCGGAGACCCAGTACTTC. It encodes CASSFMNLAGSETQYF.

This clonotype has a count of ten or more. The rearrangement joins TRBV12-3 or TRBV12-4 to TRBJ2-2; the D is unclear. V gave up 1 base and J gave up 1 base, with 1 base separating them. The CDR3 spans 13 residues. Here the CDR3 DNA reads TGTGCCAGCAGTTTAGAGAACACCGGGGAGCTGTTTTTT. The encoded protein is CASSLENTGELFF.

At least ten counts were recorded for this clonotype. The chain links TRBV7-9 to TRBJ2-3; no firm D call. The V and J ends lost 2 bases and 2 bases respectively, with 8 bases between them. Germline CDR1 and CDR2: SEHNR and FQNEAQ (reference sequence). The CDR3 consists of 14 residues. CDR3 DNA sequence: TGTGCCAGCAGCTTAATCCCGCCCACAGATACGCAGTATTTT. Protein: CASSLIPPTDTQYF.

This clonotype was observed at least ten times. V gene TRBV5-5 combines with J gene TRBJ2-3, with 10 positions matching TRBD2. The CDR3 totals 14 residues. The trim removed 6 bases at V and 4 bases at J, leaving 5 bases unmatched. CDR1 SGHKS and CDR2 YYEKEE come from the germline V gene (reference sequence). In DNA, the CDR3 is TGTGCCAGCATCCCGGGACTAGCGCCAGATACGCAGTATTTT. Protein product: CASIPGLAPDTQYF.

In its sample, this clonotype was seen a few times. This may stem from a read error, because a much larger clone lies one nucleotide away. CDR3 amino acids: CSARAGGEVYGYPF. The CDR3, as DNA: TGCAGTGCTAGAGCAGGGGGCGAGGTCTATGGCTACCCCTTC. This rearrangement joins TRBV20-1 to TRBJ1-2, with 8 bases fitting TRBD1. The CDR3 covers 14 residues. CDR1 and CDR2 from the germline V gene are DFQATT and SNEGSKA (reference sequence).

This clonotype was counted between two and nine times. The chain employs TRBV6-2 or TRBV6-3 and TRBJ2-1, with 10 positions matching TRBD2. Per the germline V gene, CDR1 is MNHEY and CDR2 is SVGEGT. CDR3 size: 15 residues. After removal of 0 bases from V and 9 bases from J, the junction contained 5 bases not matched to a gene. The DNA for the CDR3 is TGTGCCAGCAGTTACTCCAGCGGGAGGGCTTTTGAGCAGTTCTTC. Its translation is CASSYSSGRAFEQFF.

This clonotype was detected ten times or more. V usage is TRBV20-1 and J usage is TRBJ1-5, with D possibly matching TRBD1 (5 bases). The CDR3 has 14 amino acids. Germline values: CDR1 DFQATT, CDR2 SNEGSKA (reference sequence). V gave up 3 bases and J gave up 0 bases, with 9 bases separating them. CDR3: CSASGGFSNQPQHF. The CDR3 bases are TGCAGTGCTAGTGGGGGATTTAGCAATCAGCCCCAGCATTTT.

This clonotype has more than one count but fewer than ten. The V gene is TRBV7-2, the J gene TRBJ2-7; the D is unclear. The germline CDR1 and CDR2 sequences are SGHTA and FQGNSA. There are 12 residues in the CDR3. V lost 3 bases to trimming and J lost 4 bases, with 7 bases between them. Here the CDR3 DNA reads TGTGCCAGCAGCTTTTGGCAGTACGAGCAGTACTTC. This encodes CASSFWQYEQYF. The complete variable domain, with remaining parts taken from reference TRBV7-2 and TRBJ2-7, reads GAGVSQSPSNKVTEKGKDVELRCDPISGHTALYWYRQSLGQGLEFLIYFQGNSAPDKSGLPSDRFSAERTGGSVSTLTIQRTQQEDSAVYLCASSFWQYEQYFGPGTRLTVT.

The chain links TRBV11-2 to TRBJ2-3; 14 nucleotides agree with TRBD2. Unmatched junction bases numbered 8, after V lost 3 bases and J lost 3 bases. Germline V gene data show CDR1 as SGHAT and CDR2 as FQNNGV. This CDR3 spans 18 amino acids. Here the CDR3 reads CASSFSVTSGGATDTQYF. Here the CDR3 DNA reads TGTGCCAGCAGCTTCTCTGTGACTAGCGGGGGGGCAACAGATACGCAGTATTTT.

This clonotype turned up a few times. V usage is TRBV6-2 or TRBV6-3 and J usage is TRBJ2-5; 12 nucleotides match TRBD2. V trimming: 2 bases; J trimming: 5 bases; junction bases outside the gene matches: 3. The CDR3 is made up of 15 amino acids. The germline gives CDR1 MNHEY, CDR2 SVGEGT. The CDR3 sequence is CASSYGLAGMETQYF. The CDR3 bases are TGTGCCAGCAGTTACGGACTAGCGGGAATGGAGACCCAGTACTTC.

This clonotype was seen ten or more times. The CDR3 nucleotides are TGTGCCAGCAGTTTCTCTCCCACCGGGGAGCTGTTTTTT. Translating it yields CASSFSPTGELFF. The gene calls are TRBV28 and TRBJ2-2, with D unresolved. The CDR3 covers 13 residues. The V gene lost 3 bases and the J gene lost 4 bases, with 6 bases spanning the gap. Looked up from germline, CDR1 is MDHEN and CDR2 is SYDVKM.

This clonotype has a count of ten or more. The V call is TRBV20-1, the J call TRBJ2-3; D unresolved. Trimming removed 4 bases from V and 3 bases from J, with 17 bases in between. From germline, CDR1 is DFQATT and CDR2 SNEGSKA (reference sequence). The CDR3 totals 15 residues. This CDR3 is CSAKAFGHGTDTQYF. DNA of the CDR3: TGCAGTGCTAAGGCCTTTGGTCATGGGACAGATACGCAGTATTTT.

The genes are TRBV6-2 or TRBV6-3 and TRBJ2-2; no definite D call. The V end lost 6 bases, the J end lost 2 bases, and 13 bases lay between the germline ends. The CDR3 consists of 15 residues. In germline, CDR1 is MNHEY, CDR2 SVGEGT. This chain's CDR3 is CASSRTDGNTGELFF. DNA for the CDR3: TGTGCCAGCAGCCGTACGGACGGAAACACCGGGGAGCTGTTTTTT.

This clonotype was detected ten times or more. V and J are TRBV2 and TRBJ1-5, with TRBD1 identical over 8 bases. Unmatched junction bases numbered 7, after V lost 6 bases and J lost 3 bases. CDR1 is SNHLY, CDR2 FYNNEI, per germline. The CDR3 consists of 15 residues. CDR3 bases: TGTGCCAGCAGCTATCCGGACAGGGTCAATCAGCCCCAGCATTTT. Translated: CASSYPDRVNQPQHF.

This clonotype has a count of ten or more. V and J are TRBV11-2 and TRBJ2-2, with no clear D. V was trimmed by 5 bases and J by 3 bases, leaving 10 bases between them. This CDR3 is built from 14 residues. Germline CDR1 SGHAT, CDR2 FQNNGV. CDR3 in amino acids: CASSPRWDTGELFF. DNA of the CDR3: TGTGCCAGCAGCCCCCGGTGGGACACCGGGGAGCTGTTTTTT.

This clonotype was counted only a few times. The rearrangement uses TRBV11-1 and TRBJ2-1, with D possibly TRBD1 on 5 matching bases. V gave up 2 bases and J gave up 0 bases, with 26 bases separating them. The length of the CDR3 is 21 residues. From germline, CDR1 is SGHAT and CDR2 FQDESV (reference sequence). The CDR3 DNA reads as TGTGCCAGCAGCTTAACCCTGGGGCTATTCCAGCAGAGTAGCTCCTACAATGAGCAGTTCTTC. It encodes CASSLTLGLFQQSSSYNEQFF.

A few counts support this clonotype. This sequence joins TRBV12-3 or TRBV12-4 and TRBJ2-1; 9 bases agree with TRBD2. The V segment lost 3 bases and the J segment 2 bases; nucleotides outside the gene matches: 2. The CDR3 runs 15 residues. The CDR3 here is CASSFGGGAYNEQFF. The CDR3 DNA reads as TGTGCCAGCAGTTTTGGCGGGGGGGCCTACAATGAGCAGTTCTTC.

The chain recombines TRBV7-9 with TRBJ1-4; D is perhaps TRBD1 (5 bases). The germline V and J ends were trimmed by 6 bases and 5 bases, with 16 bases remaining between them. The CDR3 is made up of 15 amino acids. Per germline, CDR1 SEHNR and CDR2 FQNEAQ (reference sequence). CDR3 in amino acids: CASRRQTTPNEKLFF. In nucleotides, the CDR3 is TGTGCCAGCAGGCGACAGACGACCCCCAATGAAAAACTGTTTTTT.

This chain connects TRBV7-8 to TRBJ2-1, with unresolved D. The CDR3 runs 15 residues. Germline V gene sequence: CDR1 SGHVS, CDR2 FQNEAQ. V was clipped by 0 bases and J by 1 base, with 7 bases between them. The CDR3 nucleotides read TGTGCCAGCAGCTTAGCGTCAGCATCCTACAATGAGCAGTTCTTC. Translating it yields CASSLASASYNEQFF. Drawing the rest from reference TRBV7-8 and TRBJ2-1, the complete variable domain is GAGVSQSPRYKVAKRGQDVALRCDPISGHVSLFWYQQALGQGPEFLTYFQNEAQLDKSGLPSDRFFAERPEGSVSTLKIQRTQQEDSAVYLCASSLASASYNEQFFGPGTRLTVL.

In nucleotides, the CDR3 is TGTGCCAGCAGCCAAGAGTTTTTGAACACTGAAGCTTTCTTT. Translation: CASSQEFLNTEAFF. The chain carries TRBV4-2 and TRBJ1-1; D uncertain. The CDR3 extends over 14 amino acids. The germline V gene has CDR1 LGHNA and CDR2 YNFKEQ. The germline V and J ends were trimmed by 0 bases and 0 bases, with 5 bases remaining between them.

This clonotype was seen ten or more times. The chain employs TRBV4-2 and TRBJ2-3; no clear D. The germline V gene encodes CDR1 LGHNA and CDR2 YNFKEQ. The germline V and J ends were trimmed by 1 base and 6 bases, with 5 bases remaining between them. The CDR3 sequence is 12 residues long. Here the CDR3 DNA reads TGTGCCAGCAGCCAAGCGACGGATACGCAGTATTTT. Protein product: CASSQATDTQYF.

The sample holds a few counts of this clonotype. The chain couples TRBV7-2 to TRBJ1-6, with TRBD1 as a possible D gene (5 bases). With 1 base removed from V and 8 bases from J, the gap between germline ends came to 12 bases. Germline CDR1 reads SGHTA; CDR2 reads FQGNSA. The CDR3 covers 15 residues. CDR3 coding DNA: TGTGCCAGCAGCTTAGATCCAGGGCCGGATTCACCCCTCCACTTT. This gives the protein CASSLDPGPDSPLHF.

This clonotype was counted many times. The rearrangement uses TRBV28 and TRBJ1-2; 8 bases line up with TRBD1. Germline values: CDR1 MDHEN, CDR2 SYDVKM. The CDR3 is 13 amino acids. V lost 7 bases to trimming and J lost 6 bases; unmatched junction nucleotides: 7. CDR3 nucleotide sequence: TGTGCCAGCACGGACAGGGTTGGGGATGGCTACACCTTC. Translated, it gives CASTDRVGDGYTF.